Each of the 3 T cell receptor beta chains below was sequenced from the same sample in a study of blood T cell repertoires in COVID-19. Repertoires were generated with immunoSEQ multiplex PCR, while TCRdb's copy carries only in-frame clones and drops some. The sample contains 250,000 to 300,000 clones, around nine tenths of which appear only once. What was sequenced was peripheral blood. The receptor set was obtained from a man aged 50 to 59 with acute or convalescent COVID-19.

The chain recombines TRBV2 with TRBJ1-1, with TRBD1 as a possible D gene (6 bases). There are 13 residues in the CDR3. Germline V gene data show CDR1 as SNHLY and CDR2 as FYNNEI. Deletions cut 4 bases from V and 4 bases from J, with 10 bases between. The CDR3 sequence: CASSAEGGTEAFF. The CDR3, as DNA: TGTGCCAGCAGTGCGGAAGGGGGCACTGAAGCTTTCTTT.

The rearrangement joins TRBV11-2 to TRBJ1-4, with D tentatively TRBD1 (5 bases). Trimming took 2 bases from V and 8 from J, leaving 6 bases between them. This CDR3 is built from 12 residues. Germline values: CDR1 SGHAT, CDR2 FQNNGV. The CDR3: CASSLRGEKLFF. In DNA, the CDR3 is TGTGCCAGCAGCTTAAGGGGAGAAAAACTGTTTTTT.

This clone was recorded once. This rearrangement joins TRBV28 to TRBJ2-7, with a possible D match to TRBD1 (6 bases). The germline V and J ends were trimmed by 2 bases and 2 bases, with 16 bases remaining between them. This CDR3 has 16 amino acids. Per the germline V gene, CDR1 is MDHEN and CDR2 is SYDVKM. CDR3 protein: CASSLVSGENPYEQYF. In DNA form, the CDR3 reads TGTGCCAGCAGTTTAGTGTCAGGGGAAAACCCCTACGAGCAGTACTTC.